The clone carrying this T cell receptor beta chain was detected only a few times. Germline V lookup: CDR1 SGHTS, CDR2 YDEGEE. Between the trimmed V and J ends, which lost 7 bases and 13 bases, there was a span of 24 bases. The CDR3 sequence is 15 residues long. These data come from a study of shared T cell receptors in the human thymus. Libraries were prepared by immunoSEQ multiplex PCR; TCRdb keeps only in-frame clonotypes and omits some of them. The table includes roughly 710,000 clones, approximately 83% detected once. This sample also belongs to another study, concerning human thymus T cells. In that study: The donor group consisted of healthy Finnish infants who were having corrective surgery for congenital heart defects. During corrective heart surgery, resections were taken, and the thymus tissue came from them. Apparent skewing of V and J gene usage characterized both thymic and blood repertoires. Unrelated individuals reportedly shared highly overlapping thymic TCR repertoires.

This receptor was obtained from a girl less than two years old with a congenital heart defect. The chain recombines TRBV5-8 with TRBJ1-6; perhaps TRBD1 as D (6 bases). The sample taken for sequencing was thymocytes. The CDR3 region is CASPRGGMPSSPLHF. The CDR3 DNA follows: TGTGCCAGCCCTCGGGGGGGCATGCCATCTTCGCCCCTCCACTTT.